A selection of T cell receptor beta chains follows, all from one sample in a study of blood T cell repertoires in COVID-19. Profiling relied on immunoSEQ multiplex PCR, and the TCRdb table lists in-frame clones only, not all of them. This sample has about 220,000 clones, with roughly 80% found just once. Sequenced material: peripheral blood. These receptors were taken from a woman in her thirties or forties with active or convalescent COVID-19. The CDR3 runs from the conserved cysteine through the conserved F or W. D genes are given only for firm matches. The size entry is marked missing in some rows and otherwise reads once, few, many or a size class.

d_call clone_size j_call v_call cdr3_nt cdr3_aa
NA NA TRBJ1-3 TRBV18 TGTGCCAGCTCACCACCGTTAGGGGGTGGTGAAAACACCATATATTTT CASSPPLGGGENTIYF
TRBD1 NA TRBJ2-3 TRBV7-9 TGTGCCAGCAGCCTACTATGGACAGGGGGGGAAACAGATACGCAGTATTTT CASSLLWTGGETDTQYF
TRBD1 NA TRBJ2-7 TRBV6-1 TGTGCCAGCAGTGAATTGGGGACAGGGGGCTACGAGCAGTACTTC CASSELGTGGYEQYF
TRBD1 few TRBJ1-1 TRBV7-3 TGTGCCAGCAGCGATACCCGGGACAGGGGGGCGGCTGAAGCTTTCTTT CASSDTRDRGAAEAFF
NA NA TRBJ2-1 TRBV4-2 TGTGCCAGCAGCCAAGGGGGAGGAAATGAGCAGTTCTTC CASSQGGGNEQFF
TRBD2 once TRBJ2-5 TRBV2 TGTGCCAGCAGTGATCTGACTAGCGGACAAGAGACCCAGTACTTC CASSDLTSGQETQYF
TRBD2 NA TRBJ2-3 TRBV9 TGTGCCAGCAGCTCTCGCCGGGGGGAAGCTAGCACAGATACGCAGTATTTT CASSSRRGEASTDTQYF
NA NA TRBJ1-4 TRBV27 TGTGCCAGCAGTCCCTCGCGGGGGGCAACTAATGAAAAACTGTTTTTT CASSPSRGATNEKLFF
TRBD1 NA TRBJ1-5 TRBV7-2 TGTGCCAGCAGCTTAAGGACAGGGGGCAATCAGCCCCAGCATTTT CASSLRTGGNQPQHF
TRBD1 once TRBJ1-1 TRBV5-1 TGCGCCAGCAGCTTGGGGGGACAGGTTGAAGCTTTCTTT CASSLGGQVEAFF
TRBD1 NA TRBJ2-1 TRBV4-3 TGCGCCAGCAGCCAGAACAGGGGGTCGTTTACCTACAATGAGCAGTTCTTC CASSQNRGSFTYNEQFF
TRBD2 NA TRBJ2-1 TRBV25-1 TGTGCCAGCAGTGATCGGCTAGCGGGAGTTCATGAGCAGTTCTTC CASSDRLAGVHEQFF
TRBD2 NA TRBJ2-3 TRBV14 TGTGCCTCTAGTGGGAGGGCCCTCGCAGATACGCAGTATTTT CASSGRALADTQYF
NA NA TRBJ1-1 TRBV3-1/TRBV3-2 TGTGCCAGCAGCCATTCAGCCAGGGAAGATGAAGCTTTCTTT CASSHSAREDEAFF
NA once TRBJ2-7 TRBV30 TGTGCCTGGAGCGCCATTTTGAGCGGCGAGCAGTACTTC CAWSAILSGEQYF